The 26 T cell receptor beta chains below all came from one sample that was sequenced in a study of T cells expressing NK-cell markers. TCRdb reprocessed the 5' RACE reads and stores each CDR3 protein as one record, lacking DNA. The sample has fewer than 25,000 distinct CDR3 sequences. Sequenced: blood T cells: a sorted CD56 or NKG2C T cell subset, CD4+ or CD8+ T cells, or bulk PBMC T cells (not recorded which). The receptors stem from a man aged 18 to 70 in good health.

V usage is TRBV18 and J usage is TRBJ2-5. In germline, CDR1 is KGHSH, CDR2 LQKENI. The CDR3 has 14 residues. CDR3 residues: CASSPRRFQETQYF.

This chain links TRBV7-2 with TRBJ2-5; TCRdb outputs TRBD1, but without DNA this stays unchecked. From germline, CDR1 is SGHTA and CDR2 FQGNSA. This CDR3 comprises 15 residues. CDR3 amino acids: CASSLASGQKETQYF.

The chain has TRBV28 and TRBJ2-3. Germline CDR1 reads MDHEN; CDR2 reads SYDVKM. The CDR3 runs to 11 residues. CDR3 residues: CASSFADTQYF.

The CDR3 reads CASSQTGTGGLAGELFF. The chain has TRBV4-1 and TRBJ2-2; TCRdb's D gene call, TRBD1, goes unchecked for lack of DNA. The CDR3 runs 17 residues. The germline V gene has CDR1 MGHRA and CDR2 YSYEKL.

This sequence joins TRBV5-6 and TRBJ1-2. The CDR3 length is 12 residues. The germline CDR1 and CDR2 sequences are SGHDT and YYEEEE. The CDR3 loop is CASTWLNYGYTF.

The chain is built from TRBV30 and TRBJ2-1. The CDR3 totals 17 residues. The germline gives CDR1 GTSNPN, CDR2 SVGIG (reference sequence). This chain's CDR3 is CAWSVGRTARSYNEQFF.

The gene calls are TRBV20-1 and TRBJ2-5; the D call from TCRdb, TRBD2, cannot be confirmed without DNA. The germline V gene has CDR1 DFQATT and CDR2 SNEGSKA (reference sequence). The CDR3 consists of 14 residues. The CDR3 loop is CSARDERGGKTQYF.

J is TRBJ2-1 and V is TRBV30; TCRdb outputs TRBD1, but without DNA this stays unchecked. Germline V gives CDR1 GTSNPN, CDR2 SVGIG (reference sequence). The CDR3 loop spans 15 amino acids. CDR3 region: CAWSGKGMGRNEQFF.

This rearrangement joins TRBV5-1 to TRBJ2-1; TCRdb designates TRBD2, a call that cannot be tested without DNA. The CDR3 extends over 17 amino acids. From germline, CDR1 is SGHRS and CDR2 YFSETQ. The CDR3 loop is CASSSRLAGGVYNEQFF.

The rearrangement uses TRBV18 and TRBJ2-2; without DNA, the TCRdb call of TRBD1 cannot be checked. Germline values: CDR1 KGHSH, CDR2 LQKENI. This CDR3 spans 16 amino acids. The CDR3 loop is CASSPQGQHNTGELFF.

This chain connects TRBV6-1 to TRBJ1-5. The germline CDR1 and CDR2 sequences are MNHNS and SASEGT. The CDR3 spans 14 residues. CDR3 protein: CASSASAGDQPQHF.

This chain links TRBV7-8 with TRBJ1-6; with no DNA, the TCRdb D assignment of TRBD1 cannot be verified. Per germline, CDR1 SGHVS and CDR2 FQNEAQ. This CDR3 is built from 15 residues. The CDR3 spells CASSFQTGDNSPLHF. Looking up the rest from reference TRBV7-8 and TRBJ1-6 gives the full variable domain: GAGVSQSPRYKVAKRGQDVALRCDPISGHVSLFWYQQALGQGPEFLTYFQNEAQLDKSGLPSDRFFAERPEGSVSTLKIQRTQQEDSAVYLCASSFQTGDNSPLHFGNGTRLTVT.

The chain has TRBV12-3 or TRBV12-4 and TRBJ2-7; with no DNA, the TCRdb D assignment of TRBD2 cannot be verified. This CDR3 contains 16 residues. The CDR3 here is CASSSLLSGRVYEQYF.

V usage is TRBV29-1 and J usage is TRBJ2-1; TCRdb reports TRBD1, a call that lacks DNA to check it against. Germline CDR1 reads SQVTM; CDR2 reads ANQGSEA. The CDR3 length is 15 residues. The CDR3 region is CSVGQGSSSYNEQFF.

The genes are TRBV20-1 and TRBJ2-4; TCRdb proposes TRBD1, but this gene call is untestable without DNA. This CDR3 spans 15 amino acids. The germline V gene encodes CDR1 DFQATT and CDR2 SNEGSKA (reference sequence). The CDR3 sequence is CSARQGLLAKNIQYF.

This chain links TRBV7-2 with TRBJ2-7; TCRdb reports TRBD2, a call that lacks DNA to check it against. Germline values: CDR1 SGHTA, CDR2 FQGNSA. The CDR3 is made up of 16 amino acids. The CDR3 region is CASSPTAAGDSYEQYF.

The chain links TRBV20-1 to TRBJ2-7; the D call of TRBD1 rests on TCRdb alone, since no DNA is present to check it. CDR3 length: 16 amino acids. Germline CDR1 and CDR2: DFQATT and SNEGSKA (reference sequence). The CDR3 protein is CSAKDRPRISSYEQYF.

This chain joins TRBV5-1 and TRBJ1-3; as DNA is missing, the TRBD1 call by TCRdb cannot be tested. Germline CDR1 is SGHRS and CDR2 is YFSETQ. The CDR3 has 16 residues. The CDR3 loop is CASSSYRGPSGNTIYF.

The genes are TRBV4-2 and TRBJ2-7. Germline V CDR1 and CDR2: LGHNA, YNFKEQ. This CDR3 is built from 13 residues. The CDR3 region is CASSQTDTYEQYF.

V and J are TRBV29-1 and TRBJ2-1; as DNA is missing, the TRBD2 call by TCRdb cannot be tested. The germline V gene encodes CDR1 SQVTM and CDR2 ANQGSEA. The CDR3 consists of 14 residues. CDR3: CSVGTSGKLFEQFF.

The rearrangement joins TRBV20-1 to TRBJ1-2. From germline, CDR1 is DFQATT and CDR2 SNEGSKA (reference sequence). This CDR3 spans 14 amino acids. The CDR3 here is CSARDHRDVYGYTF.

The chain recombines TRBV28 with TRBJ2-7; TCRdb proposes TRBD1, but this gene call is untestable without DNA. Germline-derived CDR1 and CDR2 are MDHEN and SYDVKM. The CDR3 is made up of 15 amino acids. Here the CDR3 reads CASRRDRGFIYEQYF.

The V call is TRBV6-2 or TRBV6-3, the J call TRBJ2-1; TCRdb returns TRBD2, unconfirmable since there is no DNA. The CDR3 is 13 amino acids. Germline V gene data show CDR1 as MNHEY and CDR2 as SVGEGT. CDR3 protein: CASRVAGGREQFF.

The CDR3 region is CSAALTGSYEQYF. This chain uses TRBV20-1 with TRBJ2-7. The CDR3 has 13 residues. Germline CDR1 is DFQATT and CDR2 is SNEGSKA (reference sequence).

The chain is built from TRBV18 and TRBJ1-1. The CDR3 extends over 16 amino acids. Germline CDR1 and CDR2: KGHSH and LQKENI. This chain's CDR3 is CASSPFKGGGNTEAFF.

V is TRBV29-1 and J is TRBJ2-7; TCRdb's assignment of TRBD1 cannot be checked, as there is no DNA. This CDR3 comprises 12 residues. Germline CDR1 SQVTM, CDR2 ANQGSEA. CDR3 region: CSAGTGFYEQYF.